The clone carrying this TCR beta chain was picked up many times. Its matching antigen is unknown. Germline V gives CDR1 SGHVS, CDR2 FQNEAQ. This CDR3 spans 15 amino acids. The V gene end was trimmed by 3 bases and the J gene end by 7 bases; junction bases not matched to a gene: 3. TCRdb recomputed calls from the 5' RACE reads with MiXCR, one row per CDR3 protein. The sample has just under 550,000 distinct CDR3 sequences; roughly 15% are singletons. This entry is derived from a study of identical twins. Findings and limits, study-wide: Monozygotic twins shared more out-of-frame TCR alpha than recombination models predicted.

Another study also made use of these data, one on yellow fever vaccine responses in identical twins.

This receptor was taken from a young woman in good health. Input material: CD4+ T cells sorted from blood. This chain uses TRBV7-8 with TRBJ2-1; 13 bases align to TRBD2. The CDR3 loop reads CASSFGTSGTNEQFF. The CDR3 DNA reads TGTGCCAGCAGCTTTGGGACTAGCGGGACTAATGAGCAGTTCTTC.